The text below deals with one TCR beta chain. The sample comes from a study of blood T cell repertoires in COVID-19. Whole-study context: Italy, Spain and the United States were the sources of the convalescent and acute COVID-19 samples. T cells, B-cell-depleted T cells, or PBMCs provided the cDNA or gDNA that served as material.

V was cut by 2 bases and J by 9 bases, with 10 bases left in between. The CDR3 is made up of 12 amino acids. Original handling: Counts of nucleated cells, estimated from reference gene primer amplification, were obtained. Sequenced by immunoSEQ multiplex PCR; TCRdb stores in-frame clones only, minus some. V and J calls and clone size are those listed in that table; D and trimming were worked out from the DNA. This table has a few hundred thousand clones, roughly 90% appearing once. Specimen: peripheral blood. V usage is TRBV12-3 or TRBV12-4 and J usage is TRBJ1-1, with D possibly TRBD1 on 5 matching bases. This receptor was identified in a man aged 25 to 40 with active or convalescent COVID-19. The CDR3 here is CASSLSGFKAFF. The CDR3 nucleotides are TGTGCCAGCAGTTTATCAGGGTTTAAAGCTTTCTTT.